What follows are 3 T cell receptor beta chains derived from one specimen sequenced in a study of Ad26.COV2.S vaccination and SARS-CoV-2 variants. Libraries were prepared by immunoSEQ multiplex PCR; TCRdb keeps only in-frame clonotypes and omits some of them. The sample lists a few hundred thousand clones; 83% were seen once. The treatment: some 20 received Ad26.COV2.S at low or high dose, single or two shots; a few received placebo; per-sample allocation not given. Samples came from day 63 after the first vaccine or placebo injection. Material: peripheral blood, obtained in a trial of Ad26.COV2.S vaccine versus placebo. The receptors were gathered from a person aged 18-65 years who received the Ad26.COV2.S COVID-19 vaccine or a placebo.

V gene TRBV18 combines with J gene TRBJ1-2; 7 positions agree with TRBD1. Germline values: CDR1 KGHSH, CDR2 LQKENI. This CDR3 contains 13 residues. The CDR3 coding sequence is TGTGCTGTAAAACAGGGGCTCGACTATGGCTACACCTTC. It translates to CAVKQGLDYGYTF. The complete variable domain, with remaining parts taken from reference TRBV18 and TRBJ1-2, reads NAGVMQNPRHLVRRRGQEARLRCSPMKGHSHVYWYRQLPEEGLKFMVYLQKENIIDESGMPKERFSAEFPKEGPSILRIQQVVRGDSAAYFCAVKQGLDYGYTFGSGTRLTVV.

This chain connects TRBV5-1 to TRBJ1-1, with a tentative D call TRBD1 (5 bases). CDR3 size: 13 residues. Germline CDR1 SGHRS, CDR2 YFSETQ. V lost 1 base to trimming and J lost 5 bases, with 9 bases between them. This CDR3 is CASSLTTVTEAFF. CDR3 bases: TGCGCCAGCAGCTTGACGACAGTTACTGAAGCTTTCTTT.

The J gene is TRBJ2-7, the V gene TRBV6-5; D is ambiguous. The CDR3 sequence is 14 residues long. With 5 bases removed from V and 2 bases from J, the gap between germline ends came to 13 bases. Germline V gene sequence: CDR1 MNHEY, CDR2 SVGAGI. CDR3 sequence (DNA): TGTGCCAGCAGTACAACAACTGGGACCTACGAGCAGTACTTC. Translating gives CASSTTTGTYEQYF.